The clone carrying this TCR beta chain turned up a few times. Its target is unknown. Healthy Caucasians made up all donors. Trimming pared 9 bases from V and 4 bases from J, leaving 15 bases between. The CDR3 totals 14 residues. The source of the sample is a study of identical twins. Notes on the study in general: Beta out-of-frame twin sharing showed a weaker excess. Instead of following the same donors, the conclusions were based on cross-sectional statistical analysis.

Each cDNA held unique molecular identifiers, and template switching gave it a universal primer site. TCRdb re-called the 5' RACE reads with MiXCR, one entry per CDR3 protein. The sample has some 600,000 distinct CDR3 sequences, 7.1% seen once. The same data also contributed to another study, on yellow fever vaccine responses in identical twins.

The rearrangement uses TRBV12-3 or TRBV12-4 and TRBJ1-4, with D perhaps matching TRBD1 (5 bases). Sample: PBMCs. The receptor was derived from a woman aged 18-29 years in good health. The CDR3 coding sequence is TGTGCCAGTTTTCCTTCGGGGCTTAATGAAAAACTGTTTTTT. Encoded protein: CASFPSGLNEKLFF.